This T cell receptor (beta chain) was sequenced during a study of blood T cell repertoires in COVID-19. Overall study: Samples came from the United States, Italy and Spain, spanning acute and convalescent COVID-19. Sample material is recorded as cDNA or gDNA derived from T cells, B-cell-depleted T cells, or PBMCs.

There are 13 residues in the CDR3. V lost 2 bases and J lost 3, with 8 bases in between. Germline V gene sequence: CDR1 MNHEY, CDR2 SVGEGT. Original processing notes: Researchers report that nucleated cell counts were estimated from reference gene primer amplification. Assay: immunoSEQ multiplex PCR; the TCRdb copy retains only in-frame clones and omits some. V, J and clone size reflect that table, while D and trimming were determined from the DNA. The sample has 150,000 to 200,000 clones; 78% are singletons. The sequenced material came from peripheral blood. The TCR was taken from a woman of 80 years or more with active or convalescent COVID-19. The rearrangement joins TRBV6-2 or TRBV6-3 to TRBJ2-7, with TRBD2 as a possible D gene (6 bases). The CDR3: CASSYVTSYEQYF. CDR3 sequence (DNA): TGTGCCAGCAGTTACGTGACTAGCTACGAGCAGTACTTC.